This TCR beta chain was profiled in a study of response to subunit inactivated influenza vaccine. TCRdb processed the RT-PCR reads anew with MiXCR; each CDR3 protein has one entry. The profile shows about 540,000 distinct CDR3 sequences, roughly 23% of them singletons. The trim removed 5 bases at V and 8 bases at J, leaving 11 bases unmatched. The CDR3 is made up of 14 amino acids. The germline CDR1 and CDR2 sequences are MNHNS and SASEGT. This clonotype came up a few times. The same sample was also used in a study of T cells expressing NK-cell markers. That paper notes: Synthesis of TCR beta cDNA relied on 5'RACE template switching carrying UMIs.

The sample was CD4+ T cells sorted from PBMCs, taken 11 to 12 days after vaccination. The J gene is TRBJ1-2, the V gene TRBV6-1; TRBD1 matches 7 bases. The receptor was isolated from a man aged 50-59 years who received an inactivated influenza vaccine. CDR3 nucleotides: TGTGCCAGCAGTCAAAGACAGGGACGCTACGGCTACACCTTC. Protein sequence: CASSQRQGRYGYTF.